Detailed here is one TCR beta chain. TCRdb's copy holds only in-frame clones and misses some; the assay was immunoSEQ multiplex PCR. This sample has 55,000 to 65,000 clones; 95% occur once, and the top ten carry 5.8%. The sample belongs to a study of cytomegalovirus exposure and HLA in healthy donors. The CDR3 length is 16 residues. Trimming cost V 6 bases and J 5 bases; bases outside gene matches: 13. Germline-derived CDR1 and CDR2 are WNHNN and SYGVQD (reference sequence). Sequencing was carried out using PBMCs. This receptor was obtained from a woman aged 18-29 years in good health and CMV-seropositive. The V gene is TRBV10-1, the J gene TRBJ2-3, with 8 positions matching TRBD2. The CDR3 is CASSRREAGEKDTQYF. The DNA for the CDR3 is TGCGCCAGCAGCAGAAGGGAAGCGGGAGAGAAAGATACGCAGTATTTT.